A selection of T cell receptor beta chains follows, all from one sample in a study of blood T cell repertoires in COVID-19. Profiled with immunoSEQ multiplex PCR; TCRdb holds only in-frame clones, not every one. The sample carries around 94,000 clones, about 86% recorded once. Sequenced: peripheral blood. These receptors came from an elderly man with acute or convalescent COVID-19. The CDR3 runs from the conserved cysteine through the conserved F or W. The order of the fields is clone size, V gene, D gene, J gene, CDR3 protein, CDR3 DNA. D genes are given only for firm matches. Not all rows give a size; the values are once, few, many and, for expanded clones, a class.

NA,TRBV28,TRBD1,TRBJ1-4,CASSRTGTGEKLFF,TGTGCCAGCAGTCGGACAGGGACGGGTGAAAAACTGTTTTTT
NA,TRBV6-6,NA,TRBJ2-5,CASSYSIPGRQETQYF,TGTGCCAGCAGTTACTCGATTCCCGGTCGCCAAGAGACCCAGTACTTC
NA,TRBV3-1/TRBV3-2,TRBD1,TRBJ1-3,CASSPLWDSNTIYF,TGTGCCAGCAGCCCTCTATGGGACAGCAACACCATATATTTT
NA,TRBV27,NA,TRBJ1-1,CASSLTRGNTEAFF,TGTGCCAGCAGTTTGACCAGGGGGAACACTGAAGCTTTCTTT
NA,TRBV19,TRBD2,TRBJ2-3,CASSLGTSGSLSTDTQYF,TGTGCCAGTAGTCTCGGGACTAGCGGGAGCCTTAGCACAGATACGCAGTATTTT
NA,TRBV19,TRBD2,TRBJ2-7,CASSPGLVLEQYF,TGTGCCAGTAGTCCGGGACTAGTTCTCGAGCAGTACTTC
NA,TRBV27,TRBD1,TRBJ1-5,CASSFVQGDQPQHF,TGTGCCAGCAGTTTTGTGCAGGGGGATCAGCCCCAGCATTTT
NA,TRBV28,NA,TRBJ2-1,CASSFPIENEQFF,TGTGCCAGCAGTTTCCCTATTGAGAATGAGCAGTTCTTC
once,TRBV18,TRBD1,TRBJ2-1,CASSRRQGWVPYNEQFF,TGTGCCAGCTCACGCCGACAGGGCTGGGTCCCCTACAATGAGCAGTTCTTC
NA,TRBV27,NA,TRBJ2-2,CASSFLSGELFF,TGTGCCAGCAGTTTTCTTTCCGGGGAGCTGTTTTTT
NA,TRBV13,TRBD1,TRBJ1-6,CASSSNRGYNSPLHF,TGTGCCAGCAGCTCTAACAGGGGCTATAATTCACCCCTCCACTTT
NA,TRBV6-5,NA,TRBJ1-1,CASSTTARTEAFF,TGTGCCAGCAGTACGACTGCGAGGACTGAAGCTTTCTTT
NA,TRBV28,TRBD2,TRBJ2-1,CASRGTTRYNEQFF,TGTGCCAGCAGAGGGACTACCCGATACAATGAGCAGTTCTTC
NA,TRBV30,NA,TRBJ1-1,CAWKQTMNTEAFF,TGTGCCTGGAAGCAGACAATGAACACTGAAGCTTTCTTT
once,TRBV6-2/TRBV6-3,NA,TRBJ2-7,CASSRGNEQYF,TGTGCCAGCAGCCGAGGGAACGAGCAGTACTTC
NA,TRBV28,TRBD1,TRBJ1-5,CASRTAGTDNQPQHF,TGTGCCAGCAGAACCGCCGGGACAGATAATCAGCCCCAGCATTTT
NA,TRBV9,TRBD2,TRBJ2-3,CASSVGLLAGDADTQYF,TGTGCCAGCAGCGTAGGACTACTAGCGGGAGATGCAGATACGCAGTATTTT
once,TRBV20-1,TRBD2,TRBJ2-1,CSASNPASGSYNEQFF,TGCAGTGCTAGTAATCCGGCTAGCGGGTCCTACAATGAGCAGTTCTTC
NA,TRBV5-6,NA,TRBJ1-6,CASSKTENSPLHF,TGTGCCAGCAGCAAGACAGAGAATTCACCCCTCCACTTT
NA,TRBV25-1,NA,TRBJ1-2,CASSRGIGGYTF,TGTGCCAGCTCTCGGGGAATCGGTGGCTACACCTTC
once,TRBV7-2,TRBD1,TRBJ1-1,CATQGGGTEAFF,TGTGCCACCCAGGGGGGTGGGACTGAAGCTTTCTTT
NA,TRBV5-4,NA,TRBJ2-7,CASSLAVGSYEQYF,TGTGCCAGCAGCTTGGCCGTCGGGAGCTACGAGCAGTACTTC
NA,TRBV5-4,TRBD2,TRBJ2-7,CASSASSGRAFEQYF,TGTGCCAGCAGCGCATCTAGCGGGAGGGCCTTCGAGCAGTACTTC
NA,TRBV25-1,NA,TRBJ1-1,CASSPQGRGTEAFF,TGTGCCAGCAGCCCTCAGGGGCGGGGGACTGAAGCTTTCTTT
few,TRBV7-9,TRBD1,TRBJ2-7,CASSPTGGRYEQYF,TGTGCCAGCAGCCCAACAGGGGGCAGGTACGAGCAGTACTTC
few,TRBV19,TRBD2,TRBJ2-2,CASSPGLAGVNSGRELFF,TGTGCCAGTAGTCCGGGACTAGCGGGAGTTAATTCCGGCCGGGAGCTGTTTTTT
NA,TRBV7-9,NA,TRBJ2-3,CASSLGGFTDTQYF,TGTGCCAGCAGCTTAGGAGGATTCACAGATACGCAGTATTTT
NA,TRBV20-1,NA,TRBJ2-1,CSASRSQGPNGEQFF,TGCAGTGCTAGTAGGTCGCAGGGGCCGAACGGTGAGCAGTTCTTC
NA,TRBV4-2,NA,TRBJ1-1,CASSQVRGLAYEAFF,TGTGCCAGCAGCCAAGTGAGAGGCCTAGCTTATGAAGCTTTCTTT
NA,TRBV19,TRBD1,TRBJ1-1,CAQGANLVTEAFF,TGTGCACAGGGGGCAAATCTGGTCACTGAAGCTTTCTTT
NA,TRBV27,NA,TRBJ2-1,CAVRGVLSSYNEQFF,TGTGCCGTACGGGGAGTACTGAGCTCCTACAATGAGCAGTTCTTC
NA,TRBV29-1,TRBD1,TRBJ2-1,CSVDPQGAYYNEQFF,TGCAGCGTTGACCCACAGGGGGCGTACTACAATGAGCAGTTCTTC
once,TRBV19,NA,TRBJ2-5,CASTRSQGTGETQYF,TGTGCCAGTACTCGGTCACAGGGAACGGGGGAGACCCAGTACTTC
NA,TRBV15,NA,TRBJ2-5,CATSRALTGQETQYF,TGTGCCACCAGCAGAGCCCTCACGGGTCAAGAGACCCAGTACTTC
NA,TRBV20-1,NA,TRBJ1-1,CSAPGRGRAFF,TGCAGTGCTCCCGGTAGGGGAAGAGCTTTCTTT
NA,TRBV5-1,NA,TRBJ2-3,CASSLDGSTSTDTQYF,TGCGCCAGCAGCTTGGACGGGTCGACGAGCACAGATACGCAGTATTTT
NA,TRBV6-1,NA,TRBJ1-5,CASSDQGMSNQPQHF,TGTGCCAGCAGTGACCAGGGTATGAGCAATCAGCCCCAGCATTTT
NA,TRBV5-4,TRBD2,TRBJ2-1,CASSLPLAGPNEQFF,TGTGCCAGCAGCTTGCCCCTAGCGGGACCGAATGAGCAGTTCTTC
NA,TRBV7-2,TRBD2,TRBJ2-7,CASSLSSSGSYEQYF,TGTGCCAGCAGCTTATCTTCTAGCGGGAGTTACGAGCAGTACTTC
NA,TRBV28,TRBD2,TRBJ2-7,CASRFSSGRGRPYEQYF,TGTGCCAGCAGATTCTCTAGCGGGAGGGGAAGGCCCTACGAGCAGTACTTC
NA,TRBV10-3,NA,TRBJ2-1,CAISENWEQFF,TGTGCCATCAGTGAGAACTGGGAGCAGTTCTTC
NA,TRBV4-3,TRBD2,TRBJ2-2,CASSQGVVAGGRTGELFF,TGCGCCAGCAGCCAAGGTGTGGTAGCGGGAGGCCGGACCGGGGAGCTGTTTTTT
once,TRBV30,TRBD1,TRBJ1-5,CAWSSTGGGQPQHF,TGTGCCTGGAGTTCGACAGGGGGCGGTCAGCCCCAGCATTTT
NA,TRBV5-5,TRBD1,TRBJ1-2,CASSPGTGVEFYGYTF,TGTGCCAGCAGCCCCGGGACAGGGGTCGAGTTCTATGGCTACACCTTC
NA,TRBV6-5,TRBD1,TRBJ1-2,CASRPTGAGYYGYTF,TGTGCCAGCAGGCCGACAGGGGCTGGTTACTATGGCTACACCTTC
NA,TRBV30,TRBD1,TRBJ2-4,CAWSVKGQQYF,TGTGCCTGGAGTGTAAAGGGACAGCAGTACTTC
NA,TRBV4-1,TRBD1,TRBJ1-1,CASSPQGDTEAFF,TGCGCCAGCAGCCCCCAGGGGGACACTGAAGCTTTCTTT
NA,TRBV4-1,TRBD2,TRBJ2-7,CASSPSGGSYEQYF,TGCGCCAGCAGCCCATCGGGGGGTTCCTACGAGCAGTACTTC
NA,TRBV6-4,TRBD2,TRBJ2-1,CASSSTSGAYNEQFF,TGTGCCAGCAGTTCGACTAGCGGGGCGTACAATGAGCAGTTCTTC
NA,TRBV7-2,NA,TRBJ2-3,CASSRPGGLDTQYF,TGTGCCAGCAGCCGTCCCGGAGGGTTAGATACGCAGTATTTT
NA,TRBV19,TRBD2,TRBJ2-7,CASRSGGGPDEQYF,TGTGCCAGTAGATCCGGCGGGGGGCCGGACGAGCAGTACTTC
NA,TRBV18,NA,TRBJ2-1,CASSLSGGRGNEQFF,TGTGCCAGCTCACTATCAGGGGGTCGGGGGAATGAGCAGTTCTTC
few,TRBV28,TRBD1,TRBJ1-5,CASRNRGPWPQHF,TGTGCCAGCAGGAACAGGGGCCCCTGGCCCCAGCATTTT